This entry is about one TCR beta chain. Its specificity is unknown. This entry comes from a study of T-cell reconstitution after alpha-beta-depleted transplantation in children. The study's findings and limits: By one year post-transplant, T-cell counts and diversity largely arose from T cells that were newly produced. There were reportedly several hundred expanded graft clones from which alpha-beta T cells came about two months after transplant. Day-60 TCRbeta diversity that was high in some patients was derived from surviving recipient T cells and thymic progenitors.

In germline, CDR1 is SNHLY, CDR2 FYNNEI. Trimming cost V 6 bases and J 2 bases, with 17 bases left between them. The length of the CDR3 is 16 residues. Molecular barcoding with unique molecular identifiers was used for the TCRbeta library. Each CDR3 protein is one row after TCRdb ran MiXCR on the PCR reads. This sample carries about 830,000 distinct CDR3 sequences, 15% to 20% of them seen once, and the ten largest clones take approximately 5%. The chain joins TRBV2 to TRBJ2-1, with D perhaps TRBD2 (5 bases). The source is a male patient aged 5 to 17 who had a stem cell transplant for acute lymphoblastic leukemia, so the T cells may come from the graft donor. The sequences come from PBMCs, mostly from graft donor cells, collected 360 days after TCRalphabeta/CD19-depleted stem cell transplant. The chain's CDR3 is CASSPLSSFPYNEQFF. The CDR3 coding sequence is TGTGCCAGCAGCCCTCTCTCTAGCTTCCCCTACAATGAGCAGTTCTTC.